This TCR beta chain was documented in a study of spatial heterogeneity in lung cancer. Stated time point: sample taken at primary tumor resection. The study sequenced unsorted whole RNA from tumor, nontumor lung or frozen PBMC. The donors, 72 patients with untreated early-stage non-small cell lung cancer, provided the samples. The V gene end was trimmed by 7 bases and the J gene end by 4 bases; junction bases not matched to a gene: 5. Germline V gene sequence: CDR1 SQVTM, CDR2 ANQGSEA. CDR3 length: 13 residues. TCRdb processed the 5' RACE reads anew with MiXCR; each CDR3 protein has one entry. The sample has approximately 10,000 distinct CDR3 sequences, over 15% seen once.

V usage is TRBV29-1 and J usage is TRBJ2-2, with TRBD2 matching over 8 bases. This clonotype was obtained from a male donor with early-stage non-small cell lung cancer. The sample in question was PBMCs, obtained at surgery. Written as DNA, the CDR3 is TGCAGCGGAGCGGGAGACTTCACCGGGGAGCTGTTTTTT. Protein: CSGAGDFTGELFF.